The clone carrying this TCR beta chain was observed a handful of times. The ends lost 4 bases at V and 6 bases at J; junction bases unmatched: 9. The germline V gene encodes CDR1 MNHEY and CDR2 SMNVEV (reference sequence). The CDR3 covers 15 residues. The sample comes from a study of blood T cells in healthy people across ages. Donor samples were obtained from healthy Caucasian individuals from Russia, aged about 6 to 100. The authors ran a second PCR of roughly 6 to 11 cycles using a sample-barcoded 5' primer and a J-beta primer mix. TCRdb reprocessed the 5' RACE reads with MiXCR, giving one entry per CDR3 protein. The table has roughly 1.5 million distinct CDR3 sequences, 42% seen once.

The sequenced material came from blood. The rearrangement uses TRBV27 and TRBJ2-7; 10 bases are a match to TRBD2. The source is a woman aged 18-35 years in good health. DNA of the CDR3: TGTGCCAGCAGTTACCCAGCTAGCGGGAGCGGCGAGCAGTACTTC. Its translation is CASSYPASGSGEQYF.